This T cell receptor (beta chain) was sequenced for a study of CD8+CD57+ T cells in acquired aplastic anemia. Turning to the study itself: As sequenced from healthy donors, CD4+ cells averaged about 9.8 million reads.

Unmatched junction bases numbered 10, after V lost 10 bases and J lost 6 bases. In germline, CDR1 is ENHRY, CDR2 SYGVKD. This CDR3 contains 13 residues. This clonotype was found many times. Its antigen remains unknown. TCR beta VDJ and CDR3 were profiled, and genomic DNA was the template. TCRdb reprocessed the reads via MiXCR and lists one record per CDR3 protein. This table has about 81,000 distinct CDR3 sequences, less than 60% appearing once. General observations from the study: Some 28 CD8+ CDR3 sequences occurred in both the patients and the controls.

The V and J genes are TRBV10-3 and TRBJ2-3; 7 nucleotides line up with TRBD2. This receptor was identified in a human donor in good health, serving as a control. The specimen sequenced was sorted CD4+, CD8+, or CD8+CD57+ T cells (not recorded which) from PBMCs. CDR3 in DNA: TGTGCCACCGACACGGTGGGGGGGGATACGCAGTATTTT. Encoded protein: CATDTVGGDTQYF.